This T cell receptor (beta chain) was sequenced for a study of molecular identifiers for immune sequencing clone quantification. On this clonotype: The germline gene is not matched at one end of the junction; a read error may be the cause.

One entry per CDR3 protein results from TCRdb running MiXCR on the PCR reads. This sample yields 490,000 or so distinct CDR3 sequences, of which 20% to 25% are seen a single time; around 0.84% belongs to the top ten. The receptor was isolated from a human donor in good health. Some libraries in this study had Jurkat cell RNA spiked in. Sequencing was performed on naive CD8+ T cells from blood, with Jurkat cell RNA spiked in. The subset is: FACS-sorted CD8+CD4-CCR7+CD45RA+ naive T cells.

For the CDR3, the DNA is TGTGCCACCAGTGCCGCCGCTTCCTGCGAGCAGTACTTC. It yields the protein CATSAAASCEQYF. The rearrangement uses TRBV24-1 and TRBJ2-7; D remains unclear. This CDR3 spans 13 amino acids. Germline V gene lookup returns CDR1 KGHDR and CDR2 SFDVKD.